This passage covers 6 T cell receptor beta chains from one sample sequenced in a study of T cells after yellow fever vaccination. TCRdb reanalysed the 5' RACE reads using MiXCR and keeps one entry per CDR3 protein. The sample lists about 170,000 distinct CDR3 sequences, approximately 10% occurring once. The sequences come from CD8+ T cells sorted from PBMCs, collected 15 days after the yellow fever booster vaccination. Receptor source: a man aged 18 to 35 who received the YFV17D yellow fever vaccine.

This clonotype was recorded a few times. The rearrangement links TRBV5-6 to TRBJ2-3, with a weak D call TRBD2 (7 bases). Trimming removed 5 bases at V and 5 bases at J, with 15 bases between. The CDR3 loop spans 14 amino acids. The germline V gene encodes CDR1 SGHDT and CDR2 YYEEEE. In DNA, the CDR3 is TGTGCCAGCAGTTGGGGGGGGCCGGTAGATACGCAGTATTTT. Protein sequence: CASSWGGPVDTQYF.

The chain couples TRBV27 to TRBJ2-3; 11 bases align to TRBD2. The V gene end was trimmed by 3 bases and the J gene end by 2 bases; junction bases not matched to a gene: 7. This CDR3 is 17 amino acids long. Germline V gene lookup returns CDR1 MNHEY and CDR2 SMNVEV (reference sequence). This CDR3 reads CASSLLLLAGDTDTQYF. The CDR3 coding sequence is TGTGCCAGCAGTTTGTTACTACTAGCGGGGGACACAGATACGCAGTATTTT.

The gene calls are TRBV5-6 and TRBJ2-5; 9 bases map to TRBD1. The germline gives CDR1 SGHDT, CDR2 YYEEEE. V was clipped by 4 bases and J by 5 bases; unmatched bases: 9. This CDR3 region has 15 residues. The CDR3 sequence is CASSVPGQGMETQYF. CDR3 DNA sequence: TGTGCCAGCAGCGTACCGGGACAGGGAATGGAGACCCAGTACTTC.

The chain couples TRBV6-2 or TRBV6-3 to TRBJ1-1; D is perhaps TRBD1 (5 bases). The V end lost 7 bases, the J end lost 5 bases, and 14 bases lay between the germline ends. Looked up from germline, CDR1 is MNHEY and CDR2 is SVGEGT. This CDR3 contains 13 residues. As DNA, the CDR3 is TGTGCCAGCACCGAGGGGTTTAGGACTGAAGCTTTCTTT. Translating it yields CASTEGFRTEAFF.

V usage is TRBV19 and J usage is TRBJ2-7; unclear D gene. The CDR3 totals 15 residues. Between the trimmed V and J ends, which lost 3 bases and 5 bases, there was a span of 17 bases. CDR1 LNHDA and CDR2 SQIVND come from the germline V gene (reference sequence). The CDR3 DNA sequence: TGTGCCAGTAGTATTGGTGGTCCCTACTCGGACGAGCAGTACTTC. Its translation is CASSIGGPYSDEQYF.

The rearrangement joins TRBV5-1 to TRBJ1-1, with D perhaps matching TRBD1 (6 bases). Trimming took 4 bases from V and 1 from J, leaving 11 bases between them. The CDR3 is 14 residues long. Germline values: CDR1 SGHRS, CDR2 YFSETQ. The CDR3: CASSLGQPNTEAFF. DNA of the CDR3: TGCGCCAGCAGCCTTGGACAGCCGAACACTGAAGCTTTCTTT.